The subject of this entry is one TCR beta chain. Its cognate antigen is unknown. This CDR3 contains 11 residues. V was cut by 3 bases and J by 4 bases, with 7 bases left in between. Per germline, CDR1 GTSNPN and CDR2 SVGIG (reference sequence). Data came from immunoSEQ multiplex PCR; TCRdb stores just in-frame clones and leaves some out. The repertoire consists of about 6,000 clones, with about 28% occurring once and the leading ten covering roughly 4.5%. This entry belongs to a study of T cells in localized non-small cell lung cancer. Whole-study findings and limits: A median of about 52 clones ranked among the top 100 in tumor appeared in adjacent lung.

The material was lung tumor tissue, obtained before any cancer treatment. This receptor was obtained from a female donor at least 60 years old with stage I lung adenocarcinoma. V gene TRBV30 combines with J gene TRBJ2-7, with D uncertain. CDR3 in DNA: TGTGCCTGGAGGGTTGCTTACGAGCAGTACTTC. This sequence encodes CAWRVAYEQYF.